The sequence of this TCR beta chain was determined in a study of cytomegalovirus exposure and HLA in healthy donors. Study-level results: CMV antigen specificity was confirmed in vitro for a few CMV-associated chains. In the 95 to 150 validation repertoires, 85% to 95% of cluster scores exceeded 0, per a later analysis. Cytomegalovirus association was assigned to approximately 160 TCR beta chains.

The data were produced by immunoSEQ multiplex PCR, yet TCRdb's version contains in-frame clones alone and is incomplete. The sample has roughly 120,000 clones, roughly 89% seen once. The CDR3 extends over 17 amino acids. CDR1 is SGHAT and CDR2 is FQNNGV in the germline V gene. The germline V and J ends were trimmed by 3 bases and 3 bases, with 20 bases remaining between them. On this clone itself: What it binds is unknown.

Source material: PBMCs. The chain is built from TRBV11-2 and TRBJ1-2, with D maybe TRBD1 (6 bases). The receptor was isolated from a man aged 25-40 years in good health and CMV-seronegative. CDR3 DNA: TGTGCCAGCAGCTTCACAGGGAGAGGAGCTAGGGACTATGGCTACACCTTC. Protein sequence: CASSFTGRGARDYGYTF. The full variable domain, its missing parts supplied by reference TRBV11-2 and TRBJ1-2, is EAGVAQSPRYKIIEKRQSVAFWCNPISGHATLYWYQQILGQGPKLLIQFQNNGVVDDSQLPKDRFSAERLKGVDSTLKIQPAKLEDSAVYLCASSFTGRGARDYGYTFGSGTRLTVV.